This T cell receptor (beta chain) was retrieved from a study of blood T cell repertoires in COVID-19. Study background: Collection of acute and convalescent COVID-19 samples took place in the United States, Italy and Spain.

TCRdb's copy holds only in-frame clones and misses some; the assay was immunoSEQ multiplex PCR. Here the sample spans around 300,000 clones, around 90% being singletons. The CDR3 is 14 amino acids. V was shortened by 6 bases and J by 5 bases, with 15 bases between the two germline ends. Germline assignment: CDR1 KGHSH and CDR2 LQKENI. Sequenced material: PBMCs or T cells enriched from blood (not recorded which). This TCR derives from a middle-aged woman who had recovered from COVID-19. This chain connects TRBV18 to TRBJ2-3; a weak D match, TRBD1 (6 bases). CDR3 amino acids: CASSTGLGGDTQYF. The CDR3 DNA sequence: TGTGCCAGCTCGACCGGGCTAGGGGGAGATACGCAGTATTTT.